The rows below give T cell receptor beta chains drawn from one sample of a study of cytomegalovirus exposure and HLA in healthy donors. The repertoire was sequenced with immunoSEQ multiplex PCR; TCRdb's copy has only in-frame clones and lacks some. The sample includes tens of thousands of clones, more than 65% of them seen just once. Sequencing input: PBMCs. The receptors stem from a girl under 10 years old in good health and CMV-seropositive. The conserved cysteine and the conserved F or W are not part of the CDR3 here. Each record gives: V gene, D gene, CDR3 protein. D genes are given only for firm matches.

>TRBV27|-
ASSFLSSSYNEQF
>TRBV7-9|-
ASSLGVESF
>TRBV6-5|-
ASTRRDTQY
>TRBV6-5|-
ASSIGSSTYT
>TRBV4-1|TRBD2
ASSRVEGPLAGFEEGEQF
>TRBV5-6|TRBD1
ASTSPRQGVNEQY
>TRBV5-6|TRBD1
ASSLLSGGLTDTQY
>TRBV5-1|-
ASSLEAGQTEAF
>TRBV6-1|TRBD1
ASSAPGQGSGANVLT
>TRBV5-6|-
ASSLFAGQSYGYT
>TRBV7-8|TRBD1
ASSFPGQAIQQY
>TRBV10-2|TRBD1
AITSGTAKPAAF
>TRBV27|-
ASSFGLGLSIEAF
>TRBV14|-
ASSFSRRINEKLF
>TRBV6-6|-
ASRGTRNTEAF
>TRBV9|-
ASSTSTGLGGETQY
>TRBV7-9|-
ASSPKGGTEAF
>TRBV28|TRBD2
ASSLAGGAHYEQY
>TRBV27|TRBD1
ASSPGQGWGEKLF
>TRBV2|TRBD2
ASTLAGGVSYNEQF
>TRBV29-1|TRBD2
SVGLAGASSYEQY
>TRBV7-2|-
ASSSGDTGEDEQF
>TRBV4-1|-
ASSAIASEQF
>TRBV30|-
AWRELTGYGYT
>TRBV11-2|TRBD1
ASSLDGMTGGTEAF
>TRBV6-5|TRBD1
ASIRQGRSEAF
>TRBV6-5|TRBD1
ASSYSGTGTYNEQF
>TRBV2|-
ASWTANYEQY
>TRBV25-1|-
ASSEYPGELF
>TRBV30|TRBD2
AWSRTSGAYNEQF
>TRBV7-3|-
ASSLTQGTGELF
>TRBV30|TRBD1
AWSVRDRYTGELF